The clone carrying this TCR beta chain was counted only a few times. Its target is unknown. This record comes from a study of response to subunit inactivated influenza vaccine. General study points: It was suggested by the authors that few new T cells are recruited by each seasonal influenza vaccination.

Per germline, CDR1 LNHDA and CDR2 SQIVND (reference sequence). Trimming pared 9 bases from V and 5 bases from J, leaving 26 bases between. The CDR3 loop spans 16 amino acids. MiXCR, applied by TCRdb to the RT-PCR reads, yields one record per CDR3 protein. The sample contains about 480,000 distinct CDR3 sequences, roughly 13% of which appear only once. This receptor was obtained from a man in his fifties or sixties who received an inactivated influenza vaccine. The sample was PBMCs from blood, taken 45 days after vaccination. V is TRBV19 and J is TRBJ2-7, with D tentatively TRBD1 (6 bases). The CDR3 coding sequence is TGTGCCAGCCCCCAAATTGGTCCGGACAGAAGGAACGAGCAGTACTTC. This codes for CASPQIGPDRRNEQYF.